Below, 23 T cell receptor beta chains from the same sample are listed, as sequenced in a study of blood T cell repertoires in COVID-19. Profiled with immunoSEQ multiplex PCR; TCRdb holds only in-frame clones, not every one. This sample yields some 110,000 clones, of which 90% to 95% are seen a single time; approximately 5.5% belongs to the top ten. The sequenced material came from peripheral blood. The source is a human donor in a cohort sampled during active COVID-19.

J is TRBJ2-1 and V is TRBV10-3; TRBD2 might be the D (5 bases). Trimming pared 7 bases from V and 5 bases from J, leaving 12 bases between. CDR1 is ENHRY, CDR2 SYGVKD, per germline. CDR3 length: 13 residues. The chain's CDR3 is CAINEGTDNEQFF. Written as DNA, the CDR3 is TGTGCCATCAACGAGGGTACCGACAATGAGCAGTTCTTC.

The chain uses TRBV15 and TRBJ1-5; D might be TRBD1 (5 bases). This CDR3 is 17 amino acids long. The germline V gene encodes CDR1 LNHNV and CDR2 YYDKDF (reference sequence). Trimming took off 0 bases at V and 2 bases at J, with 14 bases between the two ends. Here the CDR3 DNA reads TGTGCCACCAGCAGAGAATTGGGTGCGGGGGGCAATCAGCCCCAGCATTTT. Encoded protein: CATSRELGAGGNQPQHF.

The chain links TRBV30 to TRBJ1-5, with D perhaps TRBD1 (5 bases). The CDR3 contains 13 residues. Germline values: CDR1 GTSNPN, CDR2 SVGIG (reference sequence). V shed 5 bases and J shed 6 bases, with 14 bases lying between them. The DNA of the CDR3 is TGTGCCTGGGGTGACGGGGGAAGTCAGCCCCAGCATTTT. It specifies CAWGDGGSQPQHF. Filled out from reference TRBV30 and TRBJ1-5, the complete variable domain reads SQTIHQWPATLVQPVGSPLSLECTVEGTSNPNLYWYRQAAGRGLQLLFYSVGIGQISSEVPQNLSASRPQDRQFILSSKKLLLSDSGFYLCAWGDGGSQPQHFGDGTRLSIL.

This clone was recorded only once. J is TRBJ1-5 and V is TRBV6-2 or TRBV6-3; 7 nucleotides line up with TRBD1. Germline CDR1 is MNHEY and CDR2 is SVGEGT. After removal of 0 bases from V and 2 bases from J, the junction contained 1 base not matched to a gene. The CDR3 extends over 15 amino acids. CDR3 bases: TGTGCCAGCAGTTACTCTGGACAGGGCAATCAGCCCCAGCATTTT. It translates to CASSYSGQGNQPQHF.

The chain has TRBV14 and TRBJ1-2, with TRBD1 identical over 7 bases. Germline lookup yields CDR1 SGHDN and CDR2 FVKESK. Trimming removed 4 bases from V and 4 bases from J; junction bases left unmatched: 6. The CDR3 consists of 14 residues. DNA of the CDR3: TGTGCCAGCAGCCCAACACGGACAGGCTATGGCTACACCTTC. It is translated as CASSPTRTGYGYTF. The variable domain in full, completed from reference TRBV14 and TRBJ1-2, reads EAGVTQFPSHSVIEKGQTVTLRCDPISGHDNLYWYRRVMGKEIKFLLHFVKESKQDESGMPNNRFLAERTGGTYSTLKVQPAELEDSGVYFCASSPTRTGYGYTFGSGTRLTVV.

The gene calls are TRBV7-2 and TRBJ1-4; D gene ambiguous. The CDR3 has 15 amino acids. The ends were cut back, 4 bases at V and 4 bases at J, with 13 bases in the middle. The germline V gene encodes CDR1 SGHTA and CDR2 FQGNSA. The CDR3 protein is CASSSMLNYNEKLFF. CDR3 DNA: TGTGCCAGCAGCTCCATGTTGAACTATAATGAAAAACTGTTTTTT.

Notes on this clone: Sequence at one end of the junction differs from germline and may be a read error. The chain combines TRBV9 with TRBJ2-2; D is possibly TRBD2 (6 bases). The V gene's germline CDR1 is SGDLS and CDR2 YYNGEE. This CDR3 contains 16 residues. CDR3 nucleotide sequence: TGTGCCAGCAGCGGGAGACTGGAGGGGAACCCCGGGGAGCTGTTTTTT. Translated, it gives CASSGRLEGNPGELFF. Complete variable domain (other parts from reference TRBV9 and TRBJ2-2): DSGVTQTPKHLITATGQRVTLRCSPRSGDLSVYWYQQSLDQGLQFLIQYYNGEERAKGNILERFSAQQFPDLHSELNLSSLELGDSALYFCASSGRLEGNPGELFFGEGSRLTVL.

There are a few counts of this clone. The chain has TRBV6-2 or TRBV6-3 and TRBJ2-7; 13 bases agree with TRBD2. The CDR3 spans 19 residues. Germline trimming cut 2 bases from V and 0 bases from J; bases unmatched to any gene: 10. Germline V gene sequence: CDR1 MNHEY, CDR2 SVGEGT. For the CDR3, the DNA is TGTGCCAGCAGTTACCGCGATGGACTAGCGGGGGTGAGCTCCTACGAGCAGTACTTC. It is translated as CASSYRDGLAGVSSYEQYF.

In its sample, this clone was seen a few times. The gene calls are TRBV19 and TRBJ1-5; the match to TRBD1 covers 10 bases. CDR1 and CDR2 from the germline V gene are LNHDA and SQIVND (reference sequence). The V gene end was trimmed by 7 bases and the J gene end by 6 bases; junction bases not matched to a gene: 9. The CDR3 is made up of 15 amino acids. CDR3 sequence (DNA): TGTGCCAGTACCACCGGACAGGGGGTAAGTCAGCCCCAGCATTTT. Amino acid sequence: CASTTGQGVSQPQHF.

The chain has TRBV19 and TRBJ1-4; D might be TRBD1 (6 bases). The V end lost 5 bases, the J end lost 0 bases, and 7 bases lay between the germline ends. The CDR3 consists of 14 residues. Germline V gene sequence: CDR1 LNHDA, CDR2 SQIVND (reference sequence). The CDR3 bases are TGTGCCAGTAGTTCAGGGGCAACTAATGAAAAACTGTTTTTT. Translated, it gives CASSSGATNEKLFF.

V gene TRBV7-2 combines with J gene TRBJ2-5; 8 bases map to TRBD2. Trimming took 5 bases from V and 6 from J; bases not matched to a gene: 11. Germline assignment: CDR1 SGHTA and CDR2 FQGNSA. The CDR3 length is 15 residues. The CDR3 nucleotides are TGTGCCAGCAGCCTGAGCGGGGGTGACGGGAAGACCCAGTACTTC. Amino acid sequence: CASSLSGGDGKTQYF.

CDR3 residues: CASSSGQGVSYEQYF. The CDR3 nucleotides are TGTGCCAGCAGCTCGGGACAAGGGGTCTCCTACGAGCAGTACTTC. This rearrangement joins TRBV7-9 to TRBJ2-7; D is perhaps TRBD1 (6 bases). Germline V lookup: CDR1 SEHNR, CDR2 FQNEAQ (reference sequence). V lost 4 bases and J lost 0, with 13 bases in between. The CDR3 length is 15 residues.

This chain connects TRBV10-3 to TRBJ1-1; no clear D. V was cut by 8 bases and J by 6 bases, with 13 bases left in between. The germline V gene has CDR1 ENHRY and CDR2 SYGVKD. This CDR3 is 12 amino acids long. In DNA, the CDR3 is TGTGCCATCGGCCGTGGAGGCGCTGAAGCTTTCTTT. Translated: CAIGRGGAEAFF.

The chain is built from TRBV19 and TRBJ1-1, with 8 bases lining up with TRBD1. Trimming cost V 6 bases and J 1 base; bases outside gene matches: 7. Germline V gives CDR1 LNHDA, CDR2 SQIVND (reference sequence). This CDR3 comprises 15 residues. CDR3 residues: CASRLQDRGNTEAFF. CDR3 in DNA: TGTGCCAGTAGGCTTCAAGACAGGGGGAACACTGAAGCTTTCTTT.

V usage is TRBV11-2 and J usage is TRBJ2-5, with no clear D. This CDR3 is 12 amino acids long. Looked up from germline, CDR1 is SGHAT and CDR2 is FQNNGV. The V gene lost 1 base and the J gene lost 5 bases, with 5 bases spanning the gap. The chain's CDR3 is CASSLVVETQYF. CDR3 nucleotides: TGTGCCAGCAGCTTAGTAGTGGAGACCCAGTACTTC.

V is TRBV30 and J is TRBJ1-4; D perhaps matches TRBD1 (5 bases). Trimming took 0 bases from V and 8 from J, leaving 16 bases between them. CDR1 and CDR2 from the germline V gene are GTSNPN and SVGIG (reference sequence). This CDR3 region has 15 residues. CDR3 protein: CAWSVLLDMKEKLFF. In DNA form, the CDR3 reads TGTGCCTGGAGTGTACTCTTGGACATGAAAGAAAAACTGTTTTTT.

The rearrangement links TRBV2 to TRBJ1-5, with 8 bases aligning to TRBD1. The CDR3 totals 17 residues. Germline V gives CDR1 SNHLY, CDR2 FYNNEI. The junction had 17 bases not matched to a gene; V was cut back by 9 bases and J by 4 bases. For the CDR3, the DNA is TGTGCCAGTAAGCGCAGGGGGCTTGGGACGGGTAATCAGCCCCAGCATTTT. Translating gives CASKRRGLGTGNQPQHF.

This clone was recorded only once. This chain links TRBV24-1 with TRBJ1-4, with 9 bases aligning to TRBD1. V gave up 8 bases and J gave up 0 bases; unmatched junction bases: 15. Germline lookup yields CDR1 KGHDR and CDR2 SFDVKD. The CDR3 totals 19 residues. CDR3 DNA: TGTGCCACCACCACACCCCAGGGACAGGGTAATGCAACTAATGAAAAACTGTTTTTT. Translation: CATTTPQGQGNATNEKLFF.

The chain is built from TRBV11-3 and TRBJ1-1; 7 bases agree with TRBD1. V was clipped by 2 bases and J by 7 bases; unmatched bases: 4. The CDR3 is 13 amino acids. CDR1 is SGHNT and CDR2 is YENEEA in the germline V gene. CDR3 in amino acids: CASSLRTGYEAFF. In nucleotides, the CDR3 is TGTGCCAGCAGCTTACGGACAGGATATGAAGCTTTCTTT.

In DNA form, the CDR3 reads TGTGCCAGCAGCACAGGGGTTATAAGTGAAAAACTGTTTTTT. Its translation: CASSTGVISEKLFF. V and J are TRBV28 and TRBJ1-4; 7 bases agree with TRBD1. Germline-derived CDR1 and CDR2 are MDHEN and SYDVKM. V was pared by 6 bases and J by 7 bases, with 8 bases of the junction left unmatched. This CDR3 comprises 14 residues.

V gene TRBV27 combines with J gene TRBJ2-5; 10 bases map to TRBD2. The ends lost 0 bases at V and 5 bases at J; junction bases unmatched: 9. Germline-derived CDR1 and CDR2 are MNHEY and SMNVEV (reference sequence). The CDR3 sequence is 17 residues long. The CDR3, as DNA: TGTGCCAGCAGTTTATCACTTATAGCGGGAGGTACGGAGACCCAGTACTTC. This gives the protein CASSLSLIAGGTETQYF.

V is TRBV7-9 and J is TRBJ2-7; 8 nucleotides align to TRBD1. Germline lookup yields CDR1 SEHNR and CDR2 FQNEAQ (reference sequence). The CDR3 spans 16 residues. Unmatched junction bases numbered 11, after V lost 4 bases and J lost 3 bases. The CDR3 DNA reads as TGTGCCAGCAGCTCCTCGAGGACAGGGAGGCTCTACGAGCAGTACTTC. As protein: CASSSSRTGRLYEQYF.

The chain uses TRBV15 and TRBJ2-7; D perhaps matches TRBD2 (7 bases). V lost 1 base to trimming and J lost 0 bases, with 13 bases between them. CDR3 size: 16 residues. Germline CDR1 reads LNHNV; CDR2 reads YYDKDF (reference sequence). For the CDR3, the DNA is TGTGCCACCAGCAGAGGGTGGGGGGGCCCCTCCTACGAGCAGTACTTC. This codes for CATSRGWGGPSYEQYF.